The 4 T cell receptor beta chains given below trace back to one sample, sequenced in a study of T cell responses to AZD1222 COVID-19 vaccine. Produced via immunoSEQ multiplex PCR; TCRdb's table is partial and in-frame only. The data contain 100,000 to 130,000 clones, roughly 89% of them singletons. The material was peripheral blood, obtained on day 0 of MenACWY control vaccination. The receptors derive from an adult in good health.

Written as DNA, the CDR3 is TGTGCCAGCAGTGAATTTTATCGACAGACTGAGCAGTTCTTC. This encodes CASSEFYRQTEQFF. V gene TRBV6-4 combines with J gene TRBJ2-1; tentative D call: TRBD1 (5 bases). CDR3 length equals 14 residues. CDR1 and CDR2 from the germline V gene are MRHNA and SNTAGT. With 3 bases removed from V and 9 bases from J, the gap between germline ends came to 15 bases.

The chain joins TRBV7-9 to TRBJ1-1, with a weak D call TRBD1 (5 bases). Germline V gene data show CDR1 as SEHNR and CDR2 as FQNEAQ (reference sequence). This CDR3 region has 17 residues. The germline V and J ends were trimmed by 7 bases and 0 bases, with 21 bases remaining between them. The CDR3 DNA is TGTGCCAGCACCAACTTAGGGACGAAAGGAATGAACACTGAAGCTTTCTTT. This sequence encodes CASTNLGTKGMNTEAFF. Based on the CDR3 plus reference TRBV7-9 and TRBJ1-1, the full variable domain is DTGVSQNPRHKITKRGQNVTFRCDPISEHNRLYWYRQTLGQGPEFLTYFQNEAQLEKSRLLSDRFSAERPKGSFSTLEIQRTEQGDSAMYLCASTNLGTKGMNTEAFFGQGTRLTVV.

This clone was recorded a few times. The chain has TRBV3-1 (or the pseudogene TRBV3-2) and TRBJ2-7; TRBD1 agrees at 7 bases. V was pared by 3 bases and J by 2 bases, with 7 bases of the junction left unmatched. The CDR3 is made up of 15 amino acids. Germline V gene data show CDR1 as LGHDT and CDR2 as YNNKEL (reference sequence). The CDR3 loop reads CASSHSAGTAYEQYF. Written as DNA, the CDR3 is TGTGCCAGCAGCCACTCGGCCGGGACAGCCTACGAGCAGTACTTC.

The V gene is TRBV21-1, the J gene TRBJ1-6. TRBV21-1 is deemed a pseudogene. The CDR3 runs 11 residues. The CDR3 spells CASIKGGALHF. The CDR3 nucleotides are TGTGCCAGCATCAAAGGGGGGGCCCTCCACTTT.